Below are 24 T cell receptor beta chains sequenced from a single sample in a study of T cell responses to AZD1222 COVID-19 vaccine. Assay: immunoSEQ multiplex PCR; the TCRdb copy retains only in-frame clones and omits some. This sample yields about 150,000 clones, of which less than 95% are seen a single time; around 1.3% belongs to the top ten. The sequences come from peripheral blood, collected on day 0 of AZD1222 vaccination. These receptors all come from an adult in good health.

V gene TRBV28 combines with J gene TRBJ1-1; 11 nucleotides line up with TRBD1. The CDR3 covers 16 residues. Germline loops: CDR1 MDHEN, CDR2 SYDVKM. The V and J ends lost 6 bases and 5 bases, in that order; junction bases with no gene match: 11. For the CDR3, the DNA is TGTGCCAGCAGCCATACCCCCGGGACAGGGGGAACTGAAGCTTTCTTT. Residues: CASSHTPGTGGTEAFF.

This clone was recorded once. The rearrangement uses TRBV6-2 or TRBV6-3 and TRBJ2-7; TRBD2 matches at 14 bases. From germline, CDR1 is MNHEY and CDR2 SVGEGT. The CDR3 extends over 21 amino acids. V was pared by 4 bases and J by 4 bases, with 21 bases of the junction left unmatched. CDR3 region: CASSFHIPVAGTSGRGYEQYF. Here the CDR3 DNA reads TGTGCCAGCAGTTTCCACATACCGGTTGCCGGGACTAGCGGGAGAGGGTACGAGCAGTACTTC.

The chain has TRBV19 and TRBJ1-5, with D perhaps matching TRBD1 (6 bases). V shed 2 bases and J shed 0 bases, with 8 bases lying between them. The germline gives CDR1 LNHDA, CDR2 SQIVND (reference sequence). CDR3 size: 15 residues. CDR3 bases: TGTGCCAGTAGTATACGGGGGCCTAGCAATCAGCCCCAGCATTTT. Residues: CASSIRGPSNQPQHF.

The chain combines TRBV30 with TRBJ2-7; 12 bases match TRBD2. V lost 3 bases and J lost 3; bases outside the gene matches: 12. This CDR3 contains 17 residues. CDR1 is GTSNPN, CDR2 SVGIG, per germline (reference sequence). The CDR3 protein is CAWSRLAGAFVDYEQYF. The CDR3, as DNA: TGTGCCTGGAGCAGACTAGCGGGGGCTTTCGTTGACTACGAGCAGTACTTC.

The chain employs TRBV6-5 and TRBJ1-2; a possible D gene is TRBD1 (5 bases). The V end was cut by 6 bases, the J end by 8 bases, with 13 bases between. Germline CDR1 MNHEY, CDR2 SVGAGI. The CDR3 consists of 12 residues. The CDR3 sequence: CASRVAGGGYTF. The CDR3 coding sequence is TGTGCCAGCAGGGTGGCGGGGGGAGGCTACACCTTC.

The CDR3 nucleotides are TGTGCCAGCAGCATCCGCGGGAGAGGCAGCAATGAGCAGTTCTTC. Translation gives CASSIRGRGSNEQFF. The chain recombines TRBV7-8 with TRBJ2-1; the match to TRBD2 covers 7 bases. Germline V CDR1 and CDR2: SGHVS, FQNEAQ. Trimming at V came to 5 bases and at J to 6 bases, leaving 10 bases not matched to a gene. This CDR3 is 15 amino acids long.

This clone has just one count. The CDR3 coding sequence is TGTGCCAGCTCACCCCTTCTTGGACCCAACTATGGCTACACCTTC. Translating it yields CASSPLLGPNYGYTF. The chain uses TRBV18 and TRBJ1-2, with D uncertain. The CDR3 loop spans 15 amino acids. V was shortened by 3 bases and J by 2 bases, with 13 bases between the two germline ends. Germline V CDR1 and CDR2: KGHSH, LQKENI.

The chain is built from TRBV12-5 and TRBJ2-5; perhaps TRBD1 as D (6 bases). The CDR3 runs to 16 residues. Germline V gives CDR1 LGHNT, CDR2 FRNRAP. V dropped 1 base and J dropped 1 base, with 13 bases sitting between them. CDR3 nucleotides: TGTGCTAGTGGTTTGGGTGATGTAGGGGGCCAAGAGACCCAGTACTTC. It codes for CASGLGDVGGQETQYF.

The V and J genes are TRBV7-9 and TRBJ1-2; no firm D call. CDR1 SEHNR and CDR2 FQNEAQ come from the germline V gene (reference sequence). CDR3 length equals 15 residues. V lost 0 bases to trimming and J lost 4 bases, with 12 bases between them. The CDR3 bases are TGTGCCAGCAGCTTAGCCTCAAGTGTAAGCTATGGCTACACCTTC. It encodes CASSLASSVSYGYTF.

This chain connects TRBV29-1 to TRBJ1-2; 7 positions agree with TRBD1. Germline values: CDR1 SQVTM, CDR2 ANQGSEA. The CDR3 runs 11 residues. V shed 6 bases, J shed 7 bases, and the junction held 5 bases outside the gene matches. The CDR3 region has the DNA TGCAGCGTCATTAACAGGGGTGGCTACACCTTC. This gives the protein CSVINRGGYTF.

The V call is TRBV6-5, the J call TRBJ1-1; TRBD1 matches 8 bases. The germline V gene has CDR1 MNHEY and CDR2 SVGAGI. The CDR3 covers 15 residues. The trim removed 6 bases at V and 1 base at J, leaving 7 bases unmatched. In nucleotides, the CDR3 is TGTGCCAGCAGGGAGGGGACAGGTGAGAACACTGAAGCTTTCTTT. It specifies CASREGTGENTEAFF.

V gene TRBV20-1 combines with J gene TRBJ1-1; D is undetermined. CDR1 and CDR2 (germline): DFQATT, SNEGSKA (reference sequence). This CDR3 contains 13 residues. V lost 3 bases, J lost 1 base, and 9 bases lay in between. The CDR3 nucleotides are TGCAGTGCTAGTAGTTCGGAGAACACTGAAGCTTTCTTT. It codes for CSASSSENTEAFF.

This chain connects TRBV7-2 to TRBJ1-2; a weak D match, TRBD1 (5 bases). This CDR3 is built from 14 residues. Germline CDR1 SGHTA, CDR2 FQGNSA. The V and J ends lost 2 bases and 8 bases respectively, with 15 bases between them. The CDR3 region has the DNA TGTGCCAGCAGCTTAACGGCAGGGAGGGACGGCTACACCTTC. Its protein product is CASSLTAGRDGYTF.

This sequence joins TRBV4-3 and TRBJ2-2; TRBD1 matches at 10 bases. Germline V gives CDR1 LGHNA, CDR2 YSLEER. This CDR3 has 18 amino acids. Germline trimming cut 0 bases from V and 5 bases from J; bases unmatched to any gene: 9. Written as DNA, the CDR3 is TGCGCCAGCAGCCAAGATCGGGGGACAGGGGCTTGGACCGGGGAGCTGTTTTTT. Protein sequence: CASSQDRGTGAWTGELFF.

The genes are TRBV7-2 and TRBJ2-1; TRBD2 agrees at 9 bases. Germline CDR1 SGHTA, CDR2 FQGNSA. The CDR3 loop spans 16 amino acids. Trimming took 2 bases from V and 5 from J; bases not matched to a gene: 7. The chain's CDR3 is CASSLLVIAGDNEQFF. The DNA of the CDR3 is TGTGCCAGCAGCTTATTAGTAATAGCGGGGGACAATGAGCAGTTCTTC. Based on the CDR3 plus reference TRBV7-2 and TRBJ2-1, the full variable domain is GAGVSQSPSNKVTEKGKDVELRCDPISGHTALYWYRQSLGQGLEFLIYFQGNSAPDKSGLPSDRFSAERTGGSVSTLTIQRTQQEDSAVYLCASSLLVIAGDNEQFFGPGTRLTVL.

The DNA for the CDR3 is TGTGCCAGCAGTGACAGGGCAGCCTCCTACAATGAGCAGTTCTTC. Translated: CASSDRAASYNEQFF. The chain joins TRBV2 to TRBJ2-1, with D possibly TRBD1 on 5 matching bases. From germline, CDR1 is SNHLY and CDR2 FYNNEI. This CDR3 spans 15 amino acids. Trimming shortened V by 3 bases and J by 0 bases, and 9 bases separated the two germline ends.

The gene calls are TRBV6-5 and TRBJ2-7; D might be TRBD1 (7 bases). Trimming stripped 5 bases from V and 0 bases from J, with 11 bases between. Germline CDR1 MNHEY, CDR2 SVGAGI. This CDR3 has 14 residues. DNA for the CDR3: TGTGCCAGCAGTCAGGGGGACTCCTCCTACGAGCAGTACTTC. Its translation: CASSQGDSSYEQYF.

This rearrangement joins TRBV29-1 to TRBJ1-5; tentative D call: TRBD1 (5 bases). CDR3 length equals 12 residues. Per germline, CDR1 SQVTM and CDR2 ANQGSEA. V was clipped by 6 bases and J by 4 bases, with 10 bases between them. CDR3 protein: CSVTERNQPQHF. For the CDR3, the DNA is TGCAGCGTGACAGAGCGGAATCAGCCCCAGCATTTT.

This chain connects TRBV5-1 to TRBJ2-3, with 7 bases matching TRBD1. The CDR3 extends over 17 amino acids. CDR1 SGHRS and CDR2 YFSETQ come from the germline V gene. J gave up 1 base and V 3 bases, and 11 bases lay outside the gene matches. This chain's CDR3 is CASSSVPPGTGTDTQYF. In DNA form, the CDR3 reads TGCGCCAGCAGCTCGGTCCCTCCCGGGACAGGCACAGATACGCAGTATTTT.

CDR3 region: CASSPRTGSITGELFF. The CDR3 bases are TGTGCCAGCAGCCCCCGGACGGGTTCCATCACCGGGGAGCTGTTTTTT. The chain couples TRBV11-3 to TRBJ2-2; unclear D gene. Germline-derived CDR1 and CDR2 are SGHNT and YENEEA. CDR3 length: 16 amino acids. V shed 5 bases and J shed 4 bases, with 17 bases lying between them.

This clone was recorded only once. The CDR3 sequence: CASSIGFSIPTGELFF. CDR3 nucleotides: TGTGCCAGTAGTATAGGGTTCAGCATTCCCACCGGGGAGCTGTTTTTT. The rearrangement joins TRBV19 to TRBJ2-2; D gene ambiguous. CDR1 LNHDA and CDR2 SQIVND come from the germline V gene (reference sequence). V lost 1 base and J lost 4, with 13 bases in between. The CDR3 consists of 16 residues.

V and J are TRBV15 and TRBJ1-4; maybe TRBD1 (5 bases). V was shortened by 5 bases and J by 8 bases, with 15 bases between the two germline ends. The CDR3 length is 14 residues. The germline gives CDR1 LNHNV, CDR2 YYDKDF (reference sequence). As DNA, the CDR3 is TGTGCCACCAGCCCAGGAAGGGGTACAGAAAAACTGTTTTTT. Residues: CATSPGRGTEKLFF.

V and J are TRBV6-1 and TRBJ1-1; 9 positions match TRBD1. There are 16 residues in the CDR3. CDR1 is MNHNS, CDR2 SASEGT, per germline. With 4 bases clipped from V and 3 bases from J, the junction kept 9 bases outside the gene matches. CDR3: CASSGSQGDRDTEAFF. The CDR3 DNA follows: TGTGCCAGCAGTGGCTCACAAGGGGACAGGGACACTGAAGCTTTCTTT.

CDR3 protein: CAWLGAGELFF. In DNA, the CDR3 is TGTGCCTGGTTGGGGGCTGGGGAACTGTTTTTT. V and J are TRBV30 and TRBJ1-4, with a weak D call TRBD1 (6 bases). The V and J ends lost 5 bases and 12 bases respectively, with 13 bases between them. The CDR3 sequence is 11 residues long. Germline V CDR1 and CDR2: GTSNPN, SVGIG (reference sequence).